This T cell receptor beta chain was retrieved from a study of immune evolution from preneoplasia to lung adenocarcinoma. The repertoire was sequenced with immunoSEQ multiplex PCR; TCRdb's copy has only in-frame clones and lacks some. The sample has more than 13,000 clones, more than 80% seen once. H&E slides confirmed each diagnosis, reviewed by two pathologists independently. This TCR was sampled from a person aged 70 to 79 with lung adenocarcinoma. What was sequenced was FFPE minimally invasive lung adenocarcinoma tissue.

The CDR3 here is CASTDGEPSEQYF. The CDR3 DNA reads TGTGCCAGCACCGATGGGGAGCCTAGTGAGCAGTACTTC. The rearrangement joins TRBV27 to TRBJ2-7, with a tentative D call TRBD2 (5 bases). Germline CDR1 MNHEY, CDR2 SMNVEV (reference sequence). The CDR3 length is 13 residues. Trimming took off 7 bases at V and 7 bases at J, with 17 bases between the two ends.